This T cell receptor (beta chain) derives from a study of blood T cell repertoires in COVID-19. Whole-study context: Samples representing acute and convalescent COVID-19 were sourced from the United States, Italy and Spain.

This CDR3 region has 11 residues. Trimming removed 5 bases from V and 2 bases from J, with 4 bases in between. CDR1 and CDR2 (germline): SNHLY, FYNNEI. The assay was immunoSEQ multiplex PCR, and TCRdb's table has in-frame clones only and misses some. The sample consists of about 58,000 clones, under 90% of them appearing once. The chain combines TRBV2 with TRBJ2-7; no clear D. The sample was peripheral blood. The source of this sequence is a middle-aged man with active COVID-19. CDR3 region: CASSSAYEQYF. For the CDR3, the DNA is TGTGCCAGCAGTTCCGCCTACGAGCAGTACTTC.